This TCR beta chain is drawn from a study of cytomegalovirus exposure and HLA in healthy donors (dated by TCRdb to 2017 to 2019). Study-wide context: According to a later analysis, one platform produced both the roughly 110 validation repertoires and the 670 or so repertoires of the first cohort. The study was designed to test whether signatures of past pathogen exposure could be identified by cataloging public T cell receptors. Besides the first cohort of approximately 670 subjects, a separate validation cohort made up of around 120 different subjects was used. To predict cytomegalovirus infection status, the study brought together high-throughput TCR immunosequencing, statistical association of individual TCRs with disease status, and machine learning. Study-wide findings and limitations: The study gave a list of 150 to 200 TCR beta chains associated with cytomegalovirus. It was suggested by the authors that the approach could potentially be generalized to other disease states and immunological phenotypes. The classifier was reported to diagnose cytomegalovirus status with high specificity and sensitivity in both the original and validation cohorts. A few of the identified cytomegalovirus-associated TCR beta chains were confirmed in vitro to be specific for cytomegalovirus antigens. Most TCR sequences were observed very rarely across donors, whereas some public TCRs were present in many individuals. A later analysis had no HLA typing for the validation cohort, so co-occurrence there was scored across all 130 or so repertoires. A later analysis found that TCRs clustered in the first cohort also tended to co-occur in the roughly 120 validation repertoires, with 94% of cluster scores above 0.

Preparation of the library involved the immunoSEQ multiplex PCR assay. The paper's processing steps were these. A statistical classification framework was built to diagnose cytomegalovirus status from the catalog of TCR beta chain sequences. TCRdb re-hosts the immuneACCESS table, in-frame sequences only. Its copies lack some clones; in the studies checked, an unresolved V gene accounts for under half of them, and the cause for the rest is not known. That table gives V, J and clone size, and the DNA gave D and trimming. The table for this sample lists some 150,000 clones; 86% of them were counted only once. The ten largest clonotypes hold about 2.2% of the sample. Via the germline V gene, CDR1 is SGHTA and CDR2 FQGTGA. The CDR3 holds 15 amino acids from the cysteine to the phenylalanine. Solely the CDR3 DNA is kept, with 45 bases framed from the first base. V drops 1 base and J drops 5 bases, leaving 12 bases in between.

The donors belonged to the validation cohort of roughly 120 subjects, which was separate from the approximately 680-subject first cohort. Points on this clone: Its antigen target is currently unknown. No base qualities exist here, and no much larger clone lies one base off it.

This clonotype was obtained from a human donor in good health. The sequencing input was PBMCs. This receptor chain uses TRBV7-3 and TRBJ2-1; no confident D gene assignment can be made. The DNA sequence reads TGTGCCAGCAGCTTAAACCAGGTCACCAACAATGAGCAGTTCTTC. Its protein is CASSLNQVTNNEQFF.